This T cell receptor (beta chain) stems from a study of blood T cell repertoires in COVID-19. As for the study in general: Both acute and convalescent COVID-19 samples were obtained from the United States, Italy and Spain. Nucleic acid was either cDNA or gDNA, and it came from T cells, B-cell-depleted T cells, or PBMCs.

The trim removed 3 bases at V and 6 bases at J, leaving 4 bases unmatched. Per the germline V gene, CDR1 is SGHTA and CDR2 is FQGNSA. The CDR3 length is 14 residues. Methods used by the authors: Nucleated cell number was recorded as an estimate derived from reference gene primer amplification. The data were produced by immunoSEQ multiplex PCR, yet TCRdb's version contains in-frame clones alone and is incomplete. V and J calls plus clone size are reproduced from that table; the DNA served to infer D and trimming. The sample has roughly 70,000 clones, over 80% seen once. This chain uses TRBV7-2 with TRBJ2-2; 7 bases agree with TRBD1. This TCR came from a woman older than 75 with active COVID-19. Material for sequencing was peripheral blood. The CDR3 protein is CASSLTGFAGELFF. CDR3 DNA: TGTGCCAGCAGCTTGACAGGGTTTGCCGGGGAGCTGTTTTTT.